This T cell receptor beta chain stems from a study of neurological immune-mediated disorders. Overall study: For the 35 or so multiple sclerosis patients, the disease was relapsing-remitting in some 31 and secondary progressive in 3. Study-wide results and caveats: Phylogenetically, 18 of 34 multiple sclerosis patients' repertoires fell into one related-CDR3 cluster, a possible signature.

TCRdb reprocessed the 5' RACE reads with MiXCR, giving one entry per CDR3 protein. The table lists tens of thousands of distinct CDR3 sequences, over 3.5% of them singletons. The sorted libraries drew on approximately 1 million T cells that were CD4+ or CD8+. This clonotype was seen many times. Antigen unknown. V lost 6 bases and J lost 4; bases outside the gene matches: 7. This CDR3 region has 13 residues. Germline-derived CDR1 and CDR2 are SQVTM and ANQGSEA. The source is a woman aged 40 to 49 with multiple sclerosis. The sample comprised CD4+ T cells from blood. The chain carries TRBV29-1 and TRBJ2-3; 7 bases fit TRBD1. The CDR3 nucleotides read TGCAGCGTCGCAGGGGGTCTCGCAGATACGCAGTATTTT. Residues: CSVAGGLADTQYF.